This is a list of T cell receptor beta chains from one sample in a study of shared clonotypes between healthy human individuals. Profiling relied on immunoSEQ multiplex PCR, and the TCRdb table lists in-frame clones only, not all of them. The sample holds about 490,000 clones, 70% to 85% seen once. Material: PBMCs. These receptor sequences come from a woman between 40 and 55 years old in good health. Some clones in this sample may be carry-over from other donors' samples. Each CDR3 is given with its conserved first and last residue. A D gene is named only where the DNA matches it firmly. Clone size appears in some rows only: once, few, many, or a class for an expanded clone.

TRBV30	13	TRBJ1-2	-	-	CAWSVGGPYGYTF	TGTGCCTGGAGTGTTGGGGGCCCCTATGGCTACACCTTC
TRBV7-3	17	TRBJ2-3	-	TRBD2	CASSSVPGLAGTDTQYF	TGTGCCAGCAGTTCCGTACCGGGACTAGCCGGCACAGATACGCAGTATTTT
TRBV4-1	12	TRBJ2-1	once	-	CASSQVGNEQFF	TGCGCCAGCAGCCAAGTCGGAAATGAGCAGTTCTTC
TRBV28	14	TRBJ1-5	few	-	CASSRTVKEGPQHF	TGTGCCAGCAGCCGGACAGTGAAAGAGGGGCCCCAGCATTTT
TRBV4-2	17	TRBJ2-4	-	TRBD1	CASSPISGGITKNIQYF	TGTGCCAGCAGCCCGATATCAGGGGGAATAACCAAAAACATTCAGTACTTC
TRBV5-1	15	TRBJ2-5	-	TRBD2	CASSLGLAGQETQYF	TGCGCCAGCAGCTTGGGGCTAGCGGGGCAAGAGACCCAGTACTTC
TRBV28	15	TRBJ1-4	-	-	CASSLGGTGNEKLFF	TGTGCCAGCAGTTTGGGTGGGACGGGTAATGAAAAACTGTTTTTT
TRBV5-1	16	TRBJ1-1	-	TRBD1	CASSLATGTGLTEAFF	TGCGCCAGCAGCTTGGCAACCGGGACAGGGCTAACTGAAGCTTTCTTT
TRBV14	15	TRBJ2-5	-	-	CASSQSSTNQETQYF	TGTGCCAGCAGCCAATCTTCCACTAACCAAGAGACCCAGTACTTC
TRBV7-2	15	TRBJ1-2	-	-	CASSLEPGLDYGYTF	TGTGCCAGCAGCTTAGAGCCAGGGTTGGACTATGGCTACACCTTC
TRBV29-1	16	TRBJ2-3	-	TRBD2	CSVSGRDASSTDTQYF	TGCAGCGTTAGCGGGAGAGACGCTTCTAGCACAGATACGCAGTATTTT
TRBV9	17	TRBJ2-7	few	TRBD1	CASSVGLVGDRAHEQYF	TGTGCCAGCAGCGTAGGTTTAGTTGGAGACAGGGCCCACGAGCAGTACTTC
TRBV29-1	17	TRBJ2-1	-	-	CSVTRKLTQSSYNEQFF	TGCAGCGTAACACGGAAACTTACCCAAAGCTCCTACAATGAGCAGTTCTTC
TRBV28	13	TRBJ2-5	-	-	CASSPPGRETQYF	TGTGCCAGCAGCCCCCCGGGGAGAGAGACCCAGTACTTC
TRBV7-6	14	TRBJ1-1	-	TRBD1	CASSQTGGKTEAFF	TGTGCCAGCAGTCAAACAGGGGGGAAGACTGAAGCTTTCTTT
TRBV28	15	TRBJ2-7	-	TRBD2	CASSSRTSGSYEQYF	TGTGCCAGCAGTTCCCGGACTAGCGGGAGTTACGAGCAGTACTTC
TRBV7-2	16	TRBJ1-5	-	TRBD1	CASSLVGQGAAQPQHF	TGTGCCAGCAGCTTAGTTGGGCAGGGGGCAGCTCAGCCCCAGCATTTT
TRBV18	16	TRBJ1-3	few	-	CASSPGEGASGNTIYF	TGTGCCAGCTCACCCGGGGAAGGAGCCTCTGGAAACACCATATATTTT
TRBV4-2	15	TRBJ1-1	-	-	CASSQDGTGNTEAFF	TGTGCCAGCAGCCAAGATGGGACGGGGAACACTGAAGCTTTCTTT
TRBV10-3	15	TRBJ2-3	-	-	CATGEGEFGTDTQYF	TGTGCCACAGGGGAAGGGGAATTTGGCACAGATACGCAGTATTTT
TRBV5-5	16	TRBJ2-7	-	-	CASNRLGGRGSYEQYF	TGTGCCAGCAACCGACTGGGGGGGCGTGGCTCCTACGAGCAGTACTTC
TRBV28	16	TRBJ2-7	-	TRBD2	CASSWVGLAGGVGQYF	TGTGCCAGCAGTTGGGTTGGACTAGCGGGAGGAGTTGGGCAGTACTTC
TRBV7-8	14	TRBJ2-5	-	-	CASSLIASVETQYF	TGTGCCAGCAGCTTAATCGCTAGCGTTGAGACCCAGTACTTC
TRBV4-2	15	TRBJ1-5	few	TRBD1	CASSEYAGGVQPQHF	TGTGCCAGCAGCGAGTACGCAGGGGGCGTTCAGCCCCAGCATTTT
TRBV7-2	14	TRBJ2-1	-	TRBD1	CASSPRGRYNEQFF	TGTGCCAGCAGCCCGAGGGGGCGATACAATGAGCAGTTCTTC
TRBV2	13	TRBJ2-5	-	-	CASSGRSQETQYF	TGTGCCAGCAGCGGGAGATCCCAAGAGACCCAGTACTTC
TRBV7-3	16	TRBJ2-3	-	-	CASSREGGLIADTQYF	TGTGCCAGCAGCCGGGAAGGGGGGCTGATAGCAGATACGCAGTATTTT
TRBV6-1	14	TRBJ1-4	-	-	CASSEGGEVEKLFF	TGTGCCAGCAGTGAAGGAGGGGAGGTTGAAAAACTGTTTTTT
TRBV4-3	18	TRBJ2-3	few	TRBD2	CASSQAPQGAGGPDTQYF	TGCGCCAGCAGCCAAGCCCCCCAGGGAGCGGGAGGTCCAGATACGCAGTATTTT
TRBV10-3	16	TRBJ2-1	-	-	CAISESWNRSYNEQFF	TGTGCCATCAGTGAGTCATGGAATCGCTCCTACAATGAGCAGTTCTTC
TRBV10-3	17	TRBJ2-7	-	-	CAISGTLLRAETYEQYF	TGTGCCATCAGTGGAACTCTCCTAAGAGCGGAAACCTACGAGCAGTACTTC
TRBV28	12	TRBJ1-2	-	-	CASSSPQGGYTF	TGTGCCAGCAGCTCCCCCCAGGGGGGCTACACCTTC
TRBV5-1	14	TRBJ2-2	-	-	CASSSDSLTGELFF	TGCGCCAGCAGCTCGGACAGCTTAACCGGGGAGCTGTTTTTT
TRBV7-2	16	TRBJ2-1	-	TRBD2	CASSLGRGLEDNEQFF	TGTGCCAGCAGCTTAGGGCGGGGACTAGAGGACAATGAGCAGTTCTTC
TRBV10-3	14	TRBJ2-3	-	-	CAIRAGDSGDTQYF	TGTGCCATCAGGGCCGGGGATAGTGGTGATACGCAGTATTTT
TRBV20-1	11	TRBJ2-5	-	-	CSGEAQETQYF	TGCAGTGGTGAGGCCCAAGAGACCCAGTACTTC
TRBV7-2	16	TRBJ1-2	-	TRBD1	CASSLQGGQANYGYTF	TGTGCCAGCAGCTTACAAGGGGGACAGGCTAACTATGGCTACACCTTC
TRBV6-4	12	TRBJ1-2	-	-	CASSESGYGYTF	TGTGCCAGCAGTGAATCTGGATATGGCTACACCTTC
TRBV10-2	15	TRBJ2-7	-	-	CASSDRRRSPGEQYF	TGCGCCAGCAGTGATCGCAGGCGGAGTCCGGGCGAGCAGTACTTC
TRBV5-1	13	TRBJ2-4	-	-	CASSEDPKGIQYF	TGCGCCAGCAGCGAGGACCCGAAGGGCATTCAGTACTTC